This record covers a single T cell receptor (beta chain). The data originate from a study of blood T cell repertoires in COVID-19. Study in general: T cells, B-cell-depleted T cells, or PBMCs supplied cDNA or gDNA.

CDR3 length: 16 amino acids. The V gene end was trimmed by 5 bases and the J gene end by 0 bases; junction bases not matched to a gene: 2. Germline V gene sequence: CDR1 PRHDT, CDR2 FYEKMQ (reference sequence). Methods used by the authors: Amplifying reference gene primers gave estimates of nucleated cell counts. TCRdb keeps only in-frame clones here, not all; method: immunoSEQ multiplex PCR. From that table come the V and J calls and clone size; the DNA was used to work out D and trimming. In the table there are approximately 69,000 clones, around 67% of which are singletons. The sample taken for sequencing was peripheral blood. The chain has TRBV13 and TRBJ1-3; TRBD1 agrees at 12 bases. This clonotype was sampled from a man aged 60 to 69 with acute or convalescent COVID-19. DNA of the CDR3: TGTGCCAGCAGCGTGGGACAGGGGGCCTCTGGAAACACCATATATTTT. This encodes CASSVGQGASGNTIYF.